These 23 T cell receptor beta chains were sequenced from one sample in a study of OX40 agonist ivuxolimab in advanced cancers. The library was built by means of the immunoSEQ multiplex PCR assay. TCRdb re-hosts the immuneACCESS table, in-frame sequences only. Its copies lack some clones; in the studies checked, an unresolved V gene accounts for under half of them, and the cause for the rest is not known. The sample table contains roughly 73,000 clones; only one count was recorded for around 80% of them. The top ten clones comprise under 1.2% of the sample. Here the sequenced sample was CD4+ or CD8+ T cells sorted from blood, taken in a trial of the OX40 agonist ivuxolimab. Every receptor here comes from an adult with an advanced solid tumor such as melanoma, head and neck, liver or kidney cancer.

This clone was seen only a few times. The DNA of the CDR3 is TGCGCCAGCAGCTTGGGGACAGACATATATGGCTACACCTTC. It specifies CASSLGTDIYGYTF. The chain employs TRBV5-1 and TRBJ1-2, with D perhaps TRBD1 (6 bases). There are 14 residues in the CDR3. The germline V and J ends were trimmed by 0 bases and 5 bases, with 11 bases remaining between them. The V gene's germline CDR1 is SGHRS and CDR2 YFSETQ.

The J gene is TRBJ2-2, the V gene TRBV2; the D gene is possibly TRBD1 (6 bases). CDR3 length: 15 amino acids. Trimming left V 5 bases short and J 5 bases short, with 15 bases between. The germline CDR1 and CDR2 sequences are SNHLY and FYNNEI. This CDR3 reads CASSHKSQGTGELFF. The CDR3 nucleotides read TGTGCCAGCAGTCACAAATCACAGGGAACCGGGGAGCTGTTTTTT.

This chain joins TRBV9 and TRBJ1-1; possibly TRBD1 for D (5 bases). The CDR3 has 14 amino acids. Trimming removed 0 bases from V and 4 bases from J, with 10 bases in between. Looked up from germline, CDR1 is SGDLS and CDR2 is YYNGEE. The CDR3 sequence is CASSVGKGITEAFF. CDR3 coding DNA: TGTGCCAGCAGCGTAGGTAAGGGGATCACTGAAGCTTTCTTT.

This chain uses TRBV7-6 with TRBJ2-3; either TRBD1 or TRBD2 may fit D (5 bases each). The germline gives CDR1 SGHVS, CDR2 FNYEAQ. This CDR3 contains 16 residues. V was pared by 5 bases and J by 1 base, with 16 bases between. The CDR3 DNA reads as TGTGCCAGCAGCGGCCTAGGGACCAGGGGCACAGATACGCAGTATTTT. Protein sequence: CASSGLGTRGTDTQYF.

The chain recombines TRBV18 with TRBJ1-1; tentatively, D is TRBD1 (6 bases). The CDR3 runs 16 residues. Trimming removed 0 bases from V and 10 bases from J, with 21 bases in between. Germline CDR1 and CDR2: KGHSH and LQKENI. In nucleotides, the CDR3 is TGTGCCAGCTCACCACCGGCAGGGGTGGGAAATATTGCAGCTTTCTTT. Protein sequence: CASSPPAGVGNIAAFF.

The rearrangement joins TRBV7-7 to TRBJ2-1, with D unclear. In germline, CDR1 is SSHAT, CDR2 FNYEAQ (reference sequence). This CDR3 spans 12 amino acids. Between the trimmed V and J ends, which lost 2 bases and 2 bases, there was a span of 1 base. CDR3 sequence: CASSLPYNEQFF. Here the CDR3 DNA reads TGTGCCAGCAGCTTACCCTACAATGAGCAGTTCTTC.

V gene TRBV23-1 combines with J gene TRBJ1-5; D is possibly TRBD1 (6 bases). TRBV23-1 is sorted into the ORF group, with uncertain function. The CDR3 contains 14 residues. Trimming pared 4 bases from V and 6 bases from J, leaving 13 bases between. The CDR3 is CASSPRGRSQPQHF. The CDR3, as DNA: TGCGCCAGCAGTCCGCGGGGGCGCAGTCAGCCCCAGCATTTT.

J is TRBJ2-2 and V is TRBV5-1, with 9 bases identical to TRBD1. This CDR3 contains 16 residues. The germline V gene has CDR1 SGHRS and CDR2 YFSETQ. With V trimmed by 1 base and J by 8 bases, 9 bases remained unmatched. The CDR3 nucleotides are TGCGCCAGCAGCTTGTATCCGGGACAGGGTGCAGGGGAGCTGTTTTTT. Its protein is CASSLYPGQGAGELFF.

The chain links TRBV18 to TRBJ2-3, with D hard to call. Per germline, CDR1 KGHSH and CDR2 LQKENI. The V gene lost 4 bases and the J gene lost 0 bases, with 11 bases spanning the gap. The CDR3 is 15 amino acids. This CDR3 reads CASSRSQTSTDTQYF. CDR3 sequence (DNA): TGTGCCAGCTCACGGTCTCAAACTAGCACAGATACGCAGTATTTT.

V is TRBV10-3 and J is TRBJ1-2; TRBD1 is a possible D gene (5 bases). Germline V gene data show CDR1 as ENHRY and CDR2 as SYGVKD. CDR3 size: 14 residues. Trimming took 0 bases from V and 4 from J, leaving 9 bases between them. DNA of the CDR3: TGTGCCATCAGTGAGTCACGAGACAGCTATGGCTACACCTTC. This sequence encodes CAISESRDSYGYTF.

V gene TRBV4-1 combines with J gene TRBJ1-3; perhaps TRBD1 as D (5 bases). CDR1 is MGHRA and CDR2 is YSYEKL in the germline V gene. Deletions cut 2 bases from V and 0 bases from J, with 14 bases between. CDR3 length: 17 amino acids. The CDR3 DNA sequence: TGCGCCAGCAGCCAAATATCATCAGGGCGCTCTGGAAACACCATATATTTT. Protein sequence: CASSQISSGRSGNTIYF.

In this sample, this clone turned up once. Written as DNA, the CDR3 is TGTGCCAGCAGTGCGACCCAGGGGGCCCACAATGAGCAGTTCTTC. It is translated as CASSATQGAHNEQFF. This sequence joins TRBV6-1 and TRBJ2-1; 8 nucleotides line up with TRBD1. The CDR3 is 15 residues long. Losses at the gene ends were 4 bases for V and 5 bases for J; bases not matched to a gene: 7. The germline V gene encodes CDR1 MNHNS and CDR2 SASEGT.

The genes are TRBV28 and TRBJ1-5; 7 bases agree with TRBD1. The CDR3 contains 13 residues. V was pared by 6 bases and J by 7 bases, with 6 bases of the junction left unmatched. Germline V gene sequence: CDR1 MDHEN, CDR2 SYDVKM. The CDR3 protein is CASRVTGTQPQHF. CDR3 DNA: TGTGCCAGCAGGGTGACAGGGACCCAGCCCCAGCATTTT.

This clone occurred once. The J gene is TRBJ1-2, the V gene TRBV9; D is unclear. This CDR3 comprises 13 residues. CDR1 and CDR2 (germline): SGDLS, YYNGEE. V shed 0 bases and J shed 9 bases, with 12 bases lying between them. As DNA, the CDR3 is TGTGCCAGCAGCGTAGAGGCGCGAATGAGCTACACCTTC. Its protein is CASSVEARMSYTF.

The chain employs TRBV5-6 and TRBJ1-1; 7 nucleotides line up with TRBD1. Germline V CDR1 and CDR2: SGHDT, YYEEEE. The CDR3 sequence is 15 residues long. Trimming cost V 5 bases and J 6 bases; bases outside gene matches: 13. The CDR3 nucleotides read TGTGCCAGCAGATTCTCCGGGACAGTTTCGCCTGAAGCTTTCTTT. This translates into CASRFSGTVSPEAFF.

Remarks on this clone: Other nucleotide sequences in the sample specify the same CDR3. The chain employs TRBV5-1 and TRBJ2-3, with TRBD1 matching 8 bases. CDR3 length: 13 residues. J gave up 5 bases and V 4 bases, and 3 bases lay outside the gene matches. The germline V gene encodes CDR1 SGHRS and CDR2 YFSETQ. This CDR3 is CASSLGQGDTQYF. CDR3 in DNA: TGCGCCAGCAGCCTCGGACAGGGAGATACGCAGTATTTT.

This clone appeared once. CDR3 in DNA: TGTGCCAGCAGCCAAGATCAAACAGGGGGGAGAGGGACCCAGTACTTC. Translation gives CASSQDQTGGRGTQYF. This chain joins TRBV4-2 and TRBJ2-5; 8 nucleotides match TRBD1. This CDR3 region has 16 residues. V dropped 0 bases and J dropped 7; count of bases not matched to a gene: 10. Germline assignment: CDR1 LGHNA and CDR2 YNFKEQ.

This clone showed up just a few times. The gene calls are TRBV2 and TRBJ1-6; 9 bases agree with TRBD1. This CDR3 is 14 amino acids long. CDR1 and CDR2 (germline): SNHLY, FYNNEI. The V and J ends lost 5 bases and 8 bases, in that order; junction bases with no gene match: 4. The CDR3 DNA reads TGTGCCAGCAGTCTCGGGACAGGGCATTCACCCCTCCACTTT. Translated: CASSLGTGHSPLHF.

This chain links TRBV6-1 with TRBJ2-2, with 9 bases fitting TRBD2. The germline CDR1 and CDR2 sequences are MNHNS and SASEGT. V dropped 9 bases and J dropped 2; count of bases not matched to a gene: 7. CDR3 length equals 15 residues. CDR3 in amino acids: CASRGGGLNTGELFF. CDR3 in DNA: TGTGCCAGTCGCGGGGGGGGGCTTAACACCGGGGAGCTGTTTTTT.

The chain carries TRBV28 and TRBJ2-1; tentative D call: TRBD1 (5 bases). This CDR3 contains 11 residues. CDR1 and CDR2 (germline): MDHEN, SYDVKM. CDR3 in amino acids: CVTGSYNEQFF. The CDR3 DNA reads TGTGTCACAGGCTCCTACAATGAGCAGTTCTTC.

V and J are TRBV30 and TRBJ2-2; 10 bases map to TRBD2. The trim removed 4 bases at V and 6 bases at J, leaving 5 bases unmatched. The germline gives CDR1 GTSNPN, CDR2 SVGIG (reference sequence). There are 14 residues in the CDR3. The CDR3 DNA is TGTGCCTGGACCCTAGCGGGGGACGCCGGGGAGCTGTTTTTT. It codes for CAWTLAGDAGELFF.

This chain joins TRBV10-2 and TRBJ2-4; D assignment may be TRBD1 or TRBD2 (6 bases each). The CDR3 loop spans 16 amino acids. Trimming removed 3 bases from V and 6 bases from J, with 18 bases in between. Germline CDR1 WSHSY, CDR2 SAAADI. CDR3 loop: CASSDPGGKGTNIQYF. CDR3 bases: TGCGCCAGCAGTGACCCCGGGGGCAAGGGTACAAACATTCAGTACTTC.

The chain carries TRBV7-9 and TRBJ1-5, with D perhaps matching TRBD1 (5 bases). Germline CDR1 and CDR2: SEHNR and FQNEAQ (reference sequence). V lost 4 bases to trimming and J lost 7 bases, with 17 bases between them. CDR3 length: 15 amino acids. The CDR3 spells CASSSWGTEGQPQHF. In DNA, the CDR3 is TGTGCCAGCAGCTCTTGGGGGACCGAGGGGCAGCCCCAGCATTTT. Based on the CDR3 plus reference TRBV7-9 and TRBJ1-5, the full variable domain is DTGVSQNPRHKITKRGQNVTFRCDPISEHNRLYWYRQTLGQGPEFLTYFQNEAQLEKSRLLSDRFSAERPKGSFSTLEIQRTEQGDSAMYLCASSSWGTEGQPQHFGDGTRLSIL.